This entry features one T cell receptor (beta chain) sequence. Clones were sequenced by immunoSEQ multiplex PCR, and TCRdb holds only the in-frame ones, with some missing. The table shows roughly 80,000 clones, with around 91% occurring only once. This sample was taken from a study of brain T cells in children with intractable seizures. Surgery cases with the highest brain T cell transcript signatures were chosen for sequencing. Before surgery, patients took at least one anti-epileptic drug. J was trimmed by 1 base and V by 6 bases; bases with no gene match: 8. The germline V gene encodes CDR1 MNHEY and CDR2 SVGAGI. This CDR3 has 15 amino acids.

Sequencing was performed on peripheral blood, taken at surgery. J is TRBJ1-2 and V is TRBV6-5, with TRBD1 identical over 7 bases. The receptor comes from a girl aged 2 to 10 with Rasmussen encephalitis and intractable seizures. This CDR3 is CASRTQGRSNYGYTF. The CDR3 DNA is TGTGCCAGCAGAACACAGGGGAGGAGTAACTATGGCTACACCTTC.